The next 19 T cell receptor beta chains were all read from a single sample in a study of cytomegalovirus exposure and HLA in healthy donors. The study ran its PCR with 60 Vbeta and 13 Jbeta primers. The method was immunoSEQ multiplex PCR; TCRdb's version includes in-frame clones alone and lacks a portion of them. This table holds around 200,000 clones, 75% to 85% found once. Sequenced sample: PBMCs. The source of these receptors is a boy younger than 18 in good health and CMV-seronegative.

The V gene is TRBV7-9, the J gene TRBJ1-2; 10 bases fit TRBD1. The V gene end was trimmed by 3 bases and the J gene end by 7 bases; junction bases not matched to a gene: 11. The CDR3 length is 16 residues. CDR1 and CDR2 (germline): SEHNR, FQNEAQ (reference sequence). CDR3 in amino acids: CASSLGTGASLGGYTF. CDR3 DNA: TGTGCCAGCAGCTTGGGGACAGGGGCGTCCCTGGGTGGCTACACCTTC.

This clone was counted a single time. The J gene is TRBJ2-3, the V gene TRBV27; TRBD2 matches at 7 bases. V dropped 4 bases and J dropped 2; count of bases not matched to a gene: 3. This CDR3 is 14 amino acids long. Germline CDR1 MNHEY, CDR2 SMNVEV (reference sequence). CDR3 residues: CASSSRLATDTQYF. CDR3 DNA sequence: TGTGCCAGCAGTTCTCGACTAGCCACAGATACGCAGTATTTT.

A single count supports this clone. The CDR3, as DNA: TGTGCCAGCAGTTACTCCGGGACAGGGGACCCTGAAGCTTTCTTT. Its protein is CASSYSGTGDPEAFF. The chain employs TRBV6-5 and TRBJ1-1; 10 bases line up with TRBD1. V was pared by 0 bases and J by 6 bases, with 4 bases of the junction left unmatched. This CDR3 has 15 amino acids. The germline V gene has CDR1 MNHEY and CDR2 SVGAGI.

The CDR3 loop reads CASSSTRGGNEQFF. For the CDR3, the DNA is TGTGCCAGCAGTTCGACTAGGGGGGGGAATGAGCAGTTCTTC. J is TRBJ2-1 and V is TRBV6-1; weak D call: TRBD2 (7 bases). V was pared by 5 bases and J by 7 bases, with 15 bases between. In germline, CDR1 is MNHNS, CDR2 SASEGT. This CDR3 has 14 amino acids.

The chain couples TRBV5-4 to TRBJ2-1; 7 bases line up with TRBD1. This CDR3 is 15 amino acids long. V dropped 2 bases and J dropped 6; count of bases not matched to a gene: 8. Germline values: CDR1 SGHNT, CDR2 YYREEE (reference sequence). The CDR3 bases are TGTGCCAGCAGCTTACCGGGACAGTTGAGCAATGAGCAGTTCTTC. As protein: CASSLPGQLSNEQFF.

The gene calls are TRBV5-1 and TRBJ1-2; 7 bases fit TRBD1. This CDR3 is built from 15 residues. Germline lookup yields CDR1 SGHRS and CDR2 YFSETQ. The V segment lost 3 bases and the J segment 7 bases; nucleotides outside the gene matches: 12. The CDR3 loop is CASSSSDRITTGYTF. DNA of the CDR3: TGCGCCAGCAGCTCCTCGGACAGGATCACGACTGGCTACACCTTC. Drawing the rest from reference TRBV5-1 and TRBJ1-2, the complete variable domain is KAGVTQTPRYLIKTRGQQVTLSCSPISGHRSVSWYQQTPGQGLQFLFEYFSETQRNKGNFPGRFSGRQFSNSRSEMNVSTLELGDSALYLCASSSSDRITTGYTFGSGTRLTVV.

V and J are TRBV5-1 and TRBJ2-5; D call uncertain. Trimming stripped 3 bases from V and 0 bases from J, with 12 bases between. Germline V lookup: CDR1 SGHRS, CDR2 YFSETQ. This CDR3 has 15 residues. The CDR3 coding sequence is TGCGCCAGCAGCTCGACTTTACCTTACCAAGAGACCCAGTACTTC. This translates into CASSSTLPYQETQYF.

J is TRBJ1-6 and V is TRBV7-2, with a tentative D call TRBD1 (5 bases). Trimming removed 4 bases from V and 10 bases from J, with 17 bases in between. Germline CDR1 and CDR2: SGHTA and FQGNSA. CDR3 length: 15 amino acids. The CDR3 DNA reads as TGTGCCAGCAGCTCAGGGTTACTCGGGTCCTCACCCCTCCACTTT. Amino acids: CASSSGLLGSSPLHF.

V usage is TRBV7-9 and J usage is TRBJ1-1; D call uncertain. Germline CDR1 reads SEHNR; CDR2 reads FQNEAQ (reference sequence). The length of the CDR3 is 15 residues. The V gene lost 1 base and the J gene lost 4 bases, with 13 bases spanning the gap. CDR3 coding DNA: TGTGCCAGCAGCTTAGGGGTTGGAGGGAGCACTGAAGCTTTCTTT. As protein: CASSLGVGGSTEAFF.

About this clone itself: The sample holds other DNA sequences that translate to the same CDR3. This chain uses TRBV7-8 with TRBJ1-2; D uncertain. Germline V gene data show CDR1 as SGHVS and CDR2 as FQNEAQ. V lost 7 bases to trimming and J lost 9 bases, with 24 bases between them. The CDR3 contains 15 residues. CDR3 sequence reads: CASTNPRSAVGSYTF. The CDR3 coding sequence is TGTGCCAGCACCAACCCCAGGTCAGCCGTGGGTAGCTACACCTTC.

V usage is TRBV28 and J usage is TRBJ2-7; 11 bases line up with TRBD1. Trimming cost V 5 bases and J 2 bases; bases outside gene matches: 5. Per the germline V gene, CDR1 is MDHEN and CDR2 is SYDVKM. The CDR3 is 15 amino acids. The CDR3 nucleotides read TGTGCCAGCAGTCCCGGGACAGGGGGACCCTACGAGCAGTACTTC. This codes for CASSPGTGGPYEQYF.

V gene TRBV30 combines with J gene TRBJ1-5, with TRBD1 matching over 7 bases. Unmatched junction bases numbered 5, after V lost 6 bases and J lost 0 bases. CDR1 GTSNPN and CDR2 SVGIG come from the germline V gene (reference sequence). CDR3 length: 14 residues. Here the CDR3 DNA reads TGTGCCTGCGAACAGGGGAATAGCAATCAGCCCCAGCATTTT. This sequence encodes CACEQGNSNQPQHF. Together with reference TRBV30 and TRBJ1-5, the CDR3 gives the full variable domain: SQTIHQWPATLVQPVGSPLSLECTVEGTSNPNLYWYRQAAGRGLQLLFYSVGIGQISSEVPQNLSASRPQDRQFILSSKKLLLSDSGFYLCACEQGNSNQPQHFGDGTRLSIL.

The gene calls are TRBV6-5 and TRBJ2-7; D unresolved. The germline CDR1 and CDR2 sequences are MNHEY and SVGAGI. CDR3 length: 13 amino acids. The V end lost 2 bases, the J end lost 7 bases, and 12 bases lay between the germline ends. CDR3 residues: CASSYLRHGEQYF. CDR3 DNA: TGTGCCAGCAGTTACCTACGACACGGAGAGCAGTACTTC.

Only one count was recorded for this clone. V is TRBV7-3 and J is TRBJ2-3; D unclear. The CDR3 loop spans 13 amino acids. The germline V and J ends were trimmed by 2 bases and 3 bases, with 6 bases remaining between them. Per germline, CDR1 SGHTA and CDR2 FQGTGA. In nucleotides, the CDR3 is TGTGCCAGCAGCTTAGAGGAGACAGATACGCAGTATTTT. This translates into CASSLEETDTQYF.

V usage is TRBV5-1 and J usage is TRBJ2-7, with a weak D call TRBD1 (6 bases). With 2 bases removed from V and 1 base from J, the gap between germline ends came to 10 bases. This CDR3 has 14 amino acids. From germline, CDR1 is SGHRS and CDR2 YFSETQ. The CDR3 loop is CASSLAGDSYEQYF. CDR3 coding DNA: TGCGCCAGCAGCTTAGCAGGGGATTCCTACGAGCAGTACTTC.

This chain uses TRBV4-2 with TRBJ2-1; 10 bases match TRBD2. The V segment lost 3 bases and the J segment 5 bases; nucleotides outside the gene matches: 7. Germline V lookup: CDR1 LGHNA, CDR2 YNFKEQ. This CDR3 has 16 residues. The CDR3 DNA reads as TGTGCCAGCAGCCAGGAGGGACTAGCGATAAACAATGAGCAGTTCTTC. The encoded protein is CASSQEGLAINNEQFF.

The chain carries TRBV9 and TRBJ2-2, with D perhaps matching TRBD1 (6 bases). The CDR3 is 14 amino acids. The ends were cut back, 0 bases at V and 7 bases at J, with 10 bases in the middle. Germline V gene lookup returns CDR1 SGDLS and CDR2 YYNGEE. The CDR3: CASSVGQESGELFF. CDR3 coding DNA: TGTGCCAGCAGCGTAGGACAGGAGAGCGGGGAGCTGTTTTTT.

The V and J genes are TRBV2 and TRBJ1-5; D is perhaps TRBD1 (5 bases). Germline CDR1 SNHLY, CDR2 FYNNEI. The length of the CDR3 is 14 residues. The germline V and J ends were trimmed by 2 bases and 4 bases, with 9 bases remaining between them. This CDR3 is CASSERGGNQPQHF. CDR3 DNA sequence: TGTGCCAGCAGTGAACGGGGGGGTAATCAGCCCCAGCATTTT.

The V gene is TRBV12-5, the J gene TRBJ2-1; possibly TRBD1 for D (5 bases). In germline, CDR1 is LGHNT, CDR2 FRNRAP. Trimming removed 6 bases at V and 2 bases at J, with 26 bases between. The CDR3 loop spans 19 amino acids. The DNA of the CDR3 is TGTGCTAGTGGCCACGACCCAATAACGAAAACAGGAACCTACAATGAGCAGTTCTTC. Its translation: CASGHDPITKTGTYNEQFF.